The T cell receptor beta chain described here comes from a study of cytomegalovirus exposure and HLA in healthy donors. PCR employed 60 Vbeta and 13 Jbeta primers. Using immunoSEQ multiplex PCR, the repertoire was profiled, and TCRdb retains in-frame clones only, with some absent. The data hold 150,000 to 200,000 clones, with roughly 65% observed a single time. Sequencing was performed on PBMCs. This receptor was identified in a man between 18 and 29 years old in good health and CMV-seropositive.

DNA of the CDR3: TGTGCCAGCAGCTTAAGGGAGGAGGCTTTCTTT. Protein sequence: CASSLREEAFF. V usage is TRBV7-9 and J usage is TRBJ1-1; D is unresolved. V was pared by 2 bases and J by 11 bases, with 9 bases between. Germline V gene data show CDR1 as SEHNR and CDR2 as FQNEAQ (reference sequence). This CDR3 has 11 amino acids.